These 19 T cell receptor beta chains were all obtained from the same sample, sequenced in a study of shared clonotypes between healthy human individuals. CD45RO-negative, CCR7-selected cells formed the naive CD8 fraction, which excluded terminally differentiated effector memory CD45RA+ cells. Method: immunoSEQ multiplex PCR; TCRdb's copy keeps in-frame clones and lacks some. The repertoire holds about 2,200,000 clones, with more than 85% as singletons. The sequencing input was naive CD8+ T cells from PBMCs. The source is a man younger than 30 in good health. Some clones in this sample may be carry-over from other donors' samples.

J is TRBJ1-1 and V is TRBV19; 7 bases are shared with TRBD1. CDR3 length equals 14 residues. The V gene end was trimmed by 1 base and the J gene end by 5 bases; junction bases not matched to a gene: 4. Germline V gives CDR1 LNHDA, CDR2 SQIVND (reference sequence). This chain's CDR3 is CASSIGSGGTEAFF. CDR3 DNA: TGTGCCAGTAGTATAGGCTCAGGGGGAACTGAAGCTTTCTTT.

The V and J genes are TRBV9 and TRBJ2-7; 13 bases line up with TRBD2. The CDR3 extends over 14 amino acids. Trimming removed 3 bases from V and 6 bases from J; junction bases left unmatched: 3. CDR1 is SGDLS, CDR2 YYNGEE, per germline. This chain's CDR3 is CASSGRLAGGEQYF. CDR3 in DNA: TGTGCCAGCAGCGGTCGACTAGCGGGAGGCGAGCAGTACTTC. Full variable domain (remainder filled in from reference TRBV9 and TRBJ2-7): DSGVTQTPKHLITATGQRVTLRCSPRSGDLSVYWYQQSLDQGLQFLIQYYNGEERAKGNILERFSAQQFPDLHSELNLSSLELGDSALYFCASSGRLAGGEQYFGPGTRLTVT.

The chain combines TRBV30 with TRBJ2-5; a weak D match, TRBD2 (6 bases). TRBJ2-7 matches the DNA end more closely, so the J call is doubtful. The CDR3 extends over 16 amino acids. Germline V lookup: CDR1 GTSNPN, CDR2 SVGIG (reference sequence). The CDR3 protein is CAWSVYAGNPSYEQYF. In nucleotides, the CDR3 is TGTGCCTGGAGTGTATATGCGGGAAACCCCTCCTACGAGCAGTACTTC.

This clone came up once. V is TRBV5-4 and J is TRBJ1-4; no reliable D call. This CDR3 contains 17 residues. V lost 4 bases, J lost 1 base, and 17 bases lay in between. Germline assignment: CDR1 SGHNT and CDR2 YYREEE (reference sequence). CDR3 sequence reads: CASSPGPLRKTNEKLFF. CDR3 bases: TGTGCCAGCAGCCCAGGACCTTTGAGGAAAACTAATGAAAAACTGTTTTTT.

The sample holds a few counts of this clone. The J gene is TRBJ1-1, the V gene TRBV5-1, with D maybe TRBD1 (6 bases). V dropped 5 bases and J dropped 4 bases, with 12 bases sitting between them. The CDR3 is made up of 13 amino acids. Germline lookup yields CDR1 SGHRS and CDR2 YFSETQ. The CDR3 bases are TGCGCCAGCAGAGCGGACAGCAGCACTGAAGCTTTCTTT. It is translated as CASRADSSTEAFF.

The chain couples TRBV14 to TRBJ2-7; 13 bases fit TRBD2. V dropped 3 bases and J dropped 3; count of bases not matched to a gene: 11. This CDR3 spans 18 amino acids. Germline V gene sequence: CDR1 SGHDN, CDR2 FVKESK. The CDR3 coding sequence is TGTGCCAGCAGCCATCATGGGACTAGCGGGACTCCCTTCTACGAGCAGTACTTC. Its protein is CASSHHGTSGTPFYEQYF.

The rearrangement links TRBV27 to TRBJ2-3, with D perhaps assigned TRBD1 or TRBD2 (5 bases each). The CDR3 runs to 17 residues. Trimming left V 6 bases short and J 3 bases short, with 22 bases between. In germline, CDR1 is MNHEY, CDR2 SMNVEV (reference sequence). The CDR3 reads CASRGVSRESGTDTQYF. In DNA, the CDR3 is TGTGCCAGCAGGGGGGTCTCCCGGGAAAGTGGTACAGATACGCAGTATTTT.

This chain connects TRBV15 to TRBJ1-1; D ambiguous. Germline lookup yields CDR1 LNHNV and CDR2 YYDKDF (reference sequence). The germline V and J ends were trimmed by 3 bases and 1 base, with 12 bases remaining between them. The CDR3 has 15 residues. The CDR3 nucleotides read TGTGCCACCAGCAGCGACGTGGAATCGAACACTGAAGCTTTCTTT. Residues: CATSSDVESNTEAFF.

CDR3: CASSPLGGINTEAFF. The CDR3 coding sequence is TGTGCCAGCAGCCCACTAGGAGGGATTAACACTGAAGCTTTCTTT. The chain has TRBV9 and TRBJ1-1; D ambiguous. Germline CDR1 and CDR2: SGDLS and YYNGEE. V shed 4 bases and J shed 2 bases, with 15 bases lying between them. The CDR3 covers 15 residues.

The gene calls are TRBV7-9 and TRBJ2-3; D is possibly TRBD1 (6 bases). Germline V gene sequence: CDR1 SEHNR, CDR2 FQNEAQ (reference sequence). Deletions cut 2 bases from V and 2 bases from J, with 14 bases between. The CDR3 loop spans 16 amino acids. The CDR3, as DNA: TGTGCCAGCAGCTTAAACCGACACAGGGACACAGATACGCAGTATTTT. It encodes CASSLNRHRDTDTQYF.

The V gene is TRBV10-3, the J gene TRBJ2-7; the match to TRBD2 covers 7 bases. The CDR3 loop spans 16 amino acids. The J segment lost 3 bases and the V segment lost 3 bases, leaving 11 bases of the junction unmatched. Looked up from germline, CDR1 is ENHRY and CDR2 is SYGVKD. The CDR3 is CAISERGGRADYEQYF. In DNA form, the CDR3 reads TGTGCCATCAGTGAACGGGGAGGGAGGGCTGACTACGAGCAGTACTTC.

The CDR3 loop is CASSSKPQLAQSSYEQYF. The DNA of the CDR3 is TGTGCCAGCAGTTCGAAACCCCAACTAGCGCAGAGCTCCTACGAGCAGTACTTC. J is TRBJ2-7 and V is TRBV27; 7 positions agree with TRBD2. Germline CDR1 MNHEY, CDR2 SMNVEV (reference sequence). After removal of 4 bases from V and 0 bases from J, the junction contained 15 bases not matched to a gene. This CDR3 has 18 residues.

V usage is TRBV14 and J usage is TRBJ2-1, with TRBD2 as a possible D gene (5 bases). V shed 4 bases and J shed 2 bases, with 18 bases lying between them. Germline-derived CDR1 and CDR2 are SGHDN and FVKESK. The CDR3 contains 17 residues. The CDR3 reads CASSPFRRGSTYNEQFF. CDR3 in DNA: TGTGCCAGCAGCCCTTTTCGGCGCGGGTCCACCTACAATGAGCAGTTCTTC.

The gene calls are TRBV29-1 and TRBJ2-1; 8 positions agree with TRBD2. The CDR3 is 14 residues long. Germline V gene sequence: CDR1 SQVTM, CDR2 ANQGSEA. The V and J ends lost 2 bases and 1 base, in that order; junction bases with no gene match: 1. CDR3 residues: CSVERGGSYNEQFF. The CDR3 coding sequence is TGCAGCGTTGAACGGGGGGGATCCTACAATGAGCAGTTCTTC.

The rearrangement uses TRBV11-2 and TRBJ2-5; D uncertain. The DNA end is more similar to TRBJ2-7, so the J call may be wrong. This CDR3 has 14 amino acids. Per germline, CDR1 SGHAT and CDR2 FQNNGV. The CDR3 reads CASSSRTINYEQYF. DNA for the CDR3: TGTGCCAGCAGCTCACGGACCATTAACTACGAGCAGTACTTC.

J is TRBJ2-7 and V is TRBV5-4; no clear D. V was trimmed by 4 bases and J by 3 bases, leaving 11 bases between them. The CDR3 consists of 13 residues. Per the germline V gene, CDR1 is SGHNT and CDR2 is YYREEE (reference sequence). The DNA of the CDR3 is TGTGCCAGCAGCCAGGATATTAACTACGAGCAGTACTTC. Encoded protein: CASSQDINYEQYF.

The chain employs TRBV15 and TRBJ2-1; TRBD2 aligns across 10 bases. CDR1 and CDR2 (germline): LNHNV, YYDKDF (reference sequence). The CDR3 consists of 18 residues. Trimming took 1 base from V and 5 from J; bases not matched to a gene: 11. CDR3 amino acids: CATSRVSLRTSGHNEQFF. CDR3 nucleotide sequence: TGTGCCACCAGCAGAGTTTCCCTCCGGACTAGCGGACACAATGAGCAGTTCTTC.

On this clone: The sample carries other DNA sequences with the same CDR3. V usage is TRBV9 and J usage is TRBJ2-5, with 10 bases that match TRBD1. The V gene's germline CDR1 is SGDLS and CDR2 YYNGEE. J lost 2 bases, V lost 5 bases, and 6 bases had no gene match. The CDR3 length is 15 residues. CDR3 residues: CASSAGTGVQETQYF. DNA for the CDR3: TGTGCCAGCAGTGCCGGGACAGGGGTTCAAGAGACCCAGTACTTC.

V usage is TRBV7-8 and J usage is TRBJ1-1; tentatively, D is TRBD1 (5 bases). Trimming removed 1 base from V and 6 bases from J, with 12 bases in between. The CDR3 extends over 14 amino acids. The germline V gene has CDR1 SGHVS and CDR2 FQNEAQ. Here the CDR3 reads CASSLVGREAEAFF. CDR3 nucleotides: TGTGCCAGCAGCTTAGTAGGCAGGGAAGCTGAAGCTTTCTTT.